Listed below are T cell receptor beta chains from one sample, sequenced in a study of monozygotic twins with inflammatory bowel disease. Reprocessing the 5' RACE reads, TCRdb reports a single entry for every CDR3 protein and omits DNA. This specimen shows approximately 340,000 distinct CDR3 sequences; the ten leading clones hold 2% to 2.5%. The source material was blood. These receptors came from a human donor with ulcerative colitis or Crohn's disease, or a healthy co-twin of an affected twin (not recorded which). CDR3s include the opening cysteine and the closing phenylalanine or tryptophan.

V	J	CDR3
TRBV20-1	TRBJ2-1	CSARPPLAGSGGEQFF
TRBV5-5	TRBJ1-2	CASSLLAGYGYTF
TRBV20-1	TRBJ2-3	CSARVAVITTDTQYF
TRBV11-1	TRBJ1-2	CASSQSRDSPYGYTF
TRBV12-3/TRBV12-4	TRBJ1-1	CASSLNTGEAFF
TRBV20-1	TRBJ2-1	CSASSYYDNEQFF
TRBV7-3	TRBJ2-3	CASSFPQDTQYF
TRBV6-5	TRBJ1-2	CASSFTGYYGYTF
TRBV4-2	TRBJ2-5	CASSQGGGDQETQYF
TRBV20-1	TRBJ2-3	CSASKGRYIREDGDTQYF
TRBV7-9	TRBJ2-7	CASSLGAEAPYEQYF
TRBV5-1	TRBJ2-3	CASSAQADTQYF
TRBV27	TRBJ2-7	CASSTGTDGAYEQYF
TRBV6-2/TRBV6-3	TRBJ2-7	CASSYPINLPGFQDEQYF
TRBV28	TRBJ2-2	CASLGASLNTGELFF
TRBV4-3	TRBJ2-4	CASSQEVAGAKNIQYF
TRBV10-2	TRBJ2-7	CASMAPAANEQYF
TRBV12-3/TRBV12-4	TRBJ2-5	CASSRQGMETQYF
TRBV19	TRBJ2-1	CASSMWGEFSNEQFF
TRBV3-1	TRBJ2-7	CASSQGASPYYEQYF
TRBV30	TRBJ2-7	CAWNQGVYEQYF
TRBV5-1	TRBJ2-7	CASSLEGMYEQYF
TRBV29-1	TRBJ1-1	CSVGQRNTEAFF
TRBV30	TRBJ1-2	CAHDRGLVYGYTF
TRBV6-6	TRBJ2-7	CASNRGLVSYEQYF
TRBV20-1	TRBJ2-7	CSAFLRRGGNEQYF
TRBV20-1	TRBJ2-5	CSAQGWREIEETQYF
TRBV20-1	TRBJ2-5	CSTRGEETQYF
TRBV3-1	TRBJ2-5	CASSQYETQYF
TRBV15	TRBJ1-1	CTTSRAFREAFF
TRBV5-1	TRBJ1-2	CASSTGRTAYGYTF
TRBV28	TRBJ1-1	CASSFETSLVGNTEAFF
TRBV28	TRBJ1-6	CASRPGQGNSPLHF
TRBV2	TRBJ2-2	CASSQRNTGELFF
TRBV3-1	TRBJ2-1	CASSQELAGGTNEQFF
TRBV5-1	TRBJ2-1	CASSKESLNNEQFF
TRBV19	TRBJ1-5	CASWGQSNQPQHF
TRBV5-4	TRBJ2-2	CASSLPLAGATGELFF
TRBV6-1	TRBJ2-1	CASRDPSGMYNEQFF
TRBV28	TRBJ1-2	CATSRPVGQGKGYTF
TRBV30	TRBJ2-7	CAWSPGGGPYEQYF
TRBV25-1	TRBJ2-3	CASRDRVTDTQYF
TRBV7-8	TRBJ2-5	CASSSAGTGGLETQYF
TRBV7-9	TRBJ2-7	CASSHYPGQGAYEQYF
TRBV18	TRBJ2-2	CASSPRWNTGELFF
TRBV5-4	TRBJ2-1	CASSLANYPQGQFF
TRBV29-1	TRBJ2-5	CSVSGTGSGIRRETQYF
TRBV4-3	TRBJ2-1	CASSQAGDNEQFF
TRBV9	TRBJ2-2	CASSLLGTNTGELFF
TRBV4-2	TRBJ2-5	CASSQESSGRGSQTQYF
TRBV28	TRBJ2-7	CASRVTTDYEQYF
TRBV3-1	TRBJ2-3	CASSQKSGRADTQYF
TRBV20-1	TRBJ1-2	CSARGGSNYGYTF
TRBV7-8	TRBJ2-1	CASSPGREQFF
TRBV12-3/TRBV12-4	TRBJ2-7	CASSNVGSRYEQYF
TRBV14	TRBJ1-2	CASSRGSSLYYGYTF
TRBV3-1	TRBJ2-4	CASSQDKTKNIQYF
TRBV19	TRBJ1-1	CASSPDRTFTEAFF
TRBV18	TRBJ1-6	CASSPNSMGSPLHF